These T cell receptor beta chains were read from a single sample in a study of early T cells in non-severe SARS-CoV-2 infection. TCRdb fed the 5' RACE reads into MiXCR, producing one record per CDR3 protein. The sample shows 26,000 or so distinct CDR3 sequences, about 3.8% of them seen only once. Specimen: whole blood. Receptors originate from an adult who was a healthcare worker with PCR-confirmed SARS-CoV-2 infection or an uninfected control (not recorded which). Each CDR3 is given with its conserved first and last residue. A D gene is named only where the DNA matches it firmly. Some rows have no size entry. The others give once, few or many, or a class for an expanded clone.

j_gene | v_gene | abundance | d_gene | CDR3nt | CDR3aa
TRBJ1-1 | TRBV30 | many | NA | TGTGCCTGGAGTGTACTTGGCCGAGGGGACACTGAAGCTTTCTTT | CAWSVLGRGDTEAFF
TRBJ2-1 | TRBV20-1 | many | NA | TGCAGTGCTAGGGACACCTACTCCTACAATGAGCAGTTCTTC | CSARDTYSYNEQFF
TRBJ2-2 | TRBV12-5 | many | NA | TGTGCTAGTGGTCCACAAATTTACGTTGAGAACACCGGGGAGCTGTTTTTT | CASGPQIYVENTGELFF
TRBJ1-6 | TRBV20-1 | many | NA | TGCAGTGCTAGTGGTCGGAACCGCTTATCACCCCTCCACTTT | CSASGRNRLSPLHF
TRBJ2-3 | TRBV6-5 | NA | NA | TGTGCCAGCAGGCCCCAGGGGACGACACGCACAGATACGCAGTATTTT | CASRPQGTTRTDTQYF
TRBJ2-6 | TRBV12-3/TRBV12-4 | NA | TRBD2 | TGTGCCAGCAGTTTATTTGTTAGCGGGTCTGGGGCCAACGTCCTGACTTTC | CASSLFVSGSGANVLTF
TRBJ2-1 | TRBV7-9 | many | TRBD2 | TGTGCCAGCAGCCACCTCTCAGGCGGAGCGGGAGCAACCAATGAGCAGTTCTTC | CASSHLSGGAGATNEQFF
TRBJ1-1 | TRBV5-4 | many | TRBD1 | TGTGCCAGCAGGGATGGGACAGGGGGCGGTGAAGCTTTCTTT | CASRDGTGGGEAFF
TRBJ2-3 | TRBV7-9 | many | TRBD2 | TGTGCCAGCAGCGGACTAGCTGAAACGCAGTATTTT | CASSGLAETQYF
TRBJ1-2 | TRBV20-1 | many | NA | TGCAGTGCTGGGGAGGGGTCCAACTATGGCTACACCTTC | CSAGEGSNYGYTF
TRBJ1-1 | TRBV18 | many | NA | TGTGCCAGCTCCCCCGAGGGGGAAGGAACGACGAACACTGAAGCTTTCTTT | CASSPEGEGTTNTEAFF
TRBJ2-2 | TRBV2 | many | NA | TGTGCCAGCACCGTGGACACGAACACCGGGGAGCTGTTTTTT | CASTVDTNTGELFF
TRBJ2-5 | TRBV25-1 | many | NA | TGTGCCAGCAGTGAATTAGGGAACTCCCAAGAGACCCAGTACTTC | CASSELGNSQETQYF
TRBJ1-4 | TRBV29-1 | NA | TRBD1 | TGCAGCGTTGAAGATGGCCAGGGGGAATTTGAAAAACTGTTTTTT | CSVEDGQGEFEKLFF
TRBJ2-7 | TRBV7-9 | few | TRBD2 | TGTGCCAGCAGCTTTTCCGCGGGAGGACCCTACGAGCAGTACTTC | CASSFSAGGPYEQYF
TRBJ1-1 | TRBV11-2 | many | NA | TGTGCCAGCAGCCGTCCGGGGTACACTGAAGCTTTCTTT | CASSRPGYTEAFF
TRBJ2-7 | TRBV7-2 | many | TRBD2 | TGTGCCAGCAGCTTAGAATCGGCGCCTAGCGGGAGTTGGTACGAGCAGTACTTC | CASSLESAPSGSWYEQYF
TRBJ2-1 | TRBV7-3 | many | TRBD2 | TGTGCCAGCAGCTTAACCCCACAATCCGGACTAGCGGGAAGTGAGCAGTTCTTC | CASSLTPQSGLAGSEQFF
TRBJ1-1 | TRBV29-1 | few | NA | TGCAGCGTGACGGGGCCGGGCACTGAAGCCTTCTTT | CSVTGPGTEAFF
TRBJ1-5 | TRBV11-3 | few | NA | TGTGCCAGCAGCTTAAAGACGGGGGACGCGCCGACTGGCAATCAGCCCCAGCATTTT | CASSLKTGDAPTGNQPQHF
TRBJ2-3 | TRBV3-1 | many | TRBD1 | TGTGCCAGCAGCACGGACAGGGACACAGATACGCAGTATTTT | CASSTDRDTDTQYF
TRBJ1-1 | TRBV4-3 | medium-sized | NA | TGCGCCAGCAGCCAAGATTATGGTAGAGCCCCGAACACTGAAGCTTTCTTT | CASSQDYGRAPNTEAFF
TRBJ2-2 | TRBV7-7 | many | NA | TGTGCTAGCAGATCTAGCGTGAACACCGGGGAGCTGTTTTTT | CASRSSVNTGELFF
TRBJ2-1 | TRBV5-4 | many | TRBD2 | TGTGCCAGCAGCTTGATCAGCGGGAGTAGGAATGAGCAGTTCTTC | CASSLISGSRNEQFF
TRBJ2-5 | TRBV20-1 | many | TRBD2 | TGCAGTGCTACCACCGGGCGACTAGCGGTTCAAGAGACCCAGTACTTC | CSATTGRLAVQETQYF
TRBJ2-1 | TRBV27 | few | NA | TGTGCCAGCAGTACCCCTTCCTACAATGAGCAGTTCTTC | CASSTPSYNEQFF
TRBJ2-1 | TRBV10-3 | many | NA | TGTGCCATCAGAGCCGACCCGACAGGGAGGAGCAATGAGCAGTTCTTC | CAIRADPTGRSNEQFF
TRBJ2-5 | TRBV5-1 | many | NA | TGCGCCAGCAGCGAGGGCCGGCGCGAGACCCAGTACTTC | CASSEGRRETQYF
TRBJ2-7 | TRBV29-1 | NA | NA | TGCAGCGTTGAAGATCCTGCCCTCCGCTACGAGCAGTACTTC | CSVEDPALRYEQYF
TRBJ2-3 | TRBV7-2 | many | NA | TGTGCCAGCAGCCAAACTCCCACAGATACGCAGTATTTT | CASSQTPTDTQYF
TRBJ1-5 | TRBV20-1 | many | NA | TGCAGTGCCCGACCGACCGAGAATCAGCCCCAGCATTTT | CSARPTENQPQHF
TRBJ2-1 | TRBV7-2 | many | NA | TGTGCCAGCAGCTTAGGGGTTGTTTACAATGAGCAGTTCTTC | CASSLGVVYNEQFF
TRBJ2-3 | TRBV12-5 | NA | TRBD2 | TGTGCTAGTGGTTTGGTACGGGACGGGAGGGCCTTTTCAGATACGCAGTATTTT | CASGLVRDGRAFSDTQYF
TRBJ2-1 | TRBV7-9 | many | NA | TGTGCCAGCAGCTTAGGAGGGCCGGGATACAATGAGCAGTTCTTC | CASSLGGPGYNEQFF
TRBJ2-1 | TRBV20-1 | NA | TRBD2 | TGCAGTGCTGGGCGGCTAGCGGGAGGGGCGTCCTACAATGAGCAGTTCTTC | CSAGRLAGGASYNEQFF